This T cell receptor (beta chain) was captured in a study of identifying expanded T cells in peripheral blood. Overall study results and limits: Over about two and four weeks, about 15 and 19 clones changed, versus more than 1 between replicates. Across healthy donors, higher total template counts meant significantly greater roughly 2-week count variance.

This CDR3 region has 14 residues. V gave up 3 bases and J gave up 4 bases, with 7 bases separating them. CDR1 SGHTA and CDR2 FQGTGA come from the germline V gene. In the case of this clone: The antigen is not known.

Collection occurred without any documented infections or immune events in donors. Here immunoSEQ multiplex PCR was the method, and the copy in TCRdb shows in-frame clones only, minus some. The repertoire holds roughly 130,000 clones, 65% to 90% seen once, with 8.4% in the top ten. The genes are TRBV7-3 and TRBJ1-6; D remains unclear. Sequenced input: blood. This clonotype was obtained from a person aged 18 to 75 in good health. The DNA of the CDR3 is TGTGCCAGCAGCTTGGGAGGGTATAATTCACCCCTCCACTTT. This sequence encodes CASSLGGYNSPLHF.